These 20 T cell receptor beta chains were sequenced from one sample in a study of T cell changes during pregnancy in multiple sclerosis. Sequencing was performed with immunoSEQ multiplex PCR; in TCRdb, only in-frame clones are kept and a portion is missing. The table lists under 50,000 clones, about 93% of them singletons. Specimen: CD4+ T cells from peripheral blood mononuclear cells, collected in the second trimester of pregnancy. The receptor source for this set is a female donor in good health, enrolled as a control in a pregnancy study.

The V and J genes are TRBV19 and TRBJ1-1, with 10 positions matching TRBD1. The V gene end was trimmed by 4 bases and the J gene end by 6 bases; junction bases not matched to a gene: 8. Germline CDR1 LNHDA, CDR2 SQIVND (reference sequence). The CDR3 is 15 residues long. CDR3 DNA sequence: TGTGCCAGTAGTAAAACCGGGACAGGGGATCCTGAAGCTTTCTTT. Amino acids: CASSKTGTGDPEAFF.

The rearrangement links TRBV23-1 to TRBJ2-1; TRBD1 might be the D (5 bases). TRBV23-1 is recorded as an ORF, its role being uncertain. The CDR3 is made up of 13 amino acids. Trimming took off 7 bases at V and 10 bases at J, with 17 bases between the two ends. The CDR3 DNA is TGCGCCAGCAACAAACCAGGGTTGATCGAGCAGTTCTTC. This translates into CASNKPGLIEQFF.

This clone was seen a handful of times. The chain joins TRBV5-1 to TRBJ2-1; the match to TRBD2 covers 13 bases. The CDR3 totals 14 residues. V shed 4 bases and J 9 bases; nucleotides not matched to a gene: 4. CDR1 is SGHRS and CDR2 is YFSETQ in the germline V gene. The CDR3 DNA is TGCGCCAGCAGCCCCTGGACTAGCGGGGGTGAGCAGTTCTTC. Encoded protein: CASSPWTSGGEQFF.

This chain connects TRBV4-3 to TRBJ2-3, with D possibly being TRBD2 (6 bases). V was pared by 4 bases and J by 4 bases, with 15 bases between. Germline loops: CDR1 LGHNA, CDR2 YSLEER. The CDR3 sequence is 15 residues long. CDR3 sequence reads: CASSLTSSSPDTQYF. The CDR3 DNA follows: TGCGCCAGCAGCCTGACTAGTTCATCCCCAGATACGCAGTATTTT.

This clone showed up just once. V gene TRBV2 combines with J gene TRBJ1-2, with D unresolved. V was clipped by 4 bases and J by 0 bases, with 6 bases between them. Germline V CDR1 and CDR2: SNHLY, FYNNEI. This CDR3 contains 13 residues. DNA of the CDR3: TGTGCCAGCAGTGGGGAGGCTAACTATGGCTACACCTTC. Translation: CASSGEANYGYTF.

The V and J genes are TRBV29-1 and TRBJ1-2; 7 nucleotides match TRBD1. The CDR3 length is 15 residues. J was trimmed by 0 bases and V by 4 bases; bases with no gene match: 8. CDR1 and CDR2 from the germline V gene are SQVTM and ANQGSEA. The CDR3 DNA is TGCAGCGTTGGACAGGGACGGGGGACTAACTATGGCTACACCTTC. Translated: CSVGQGRGTNYGYTF.

The J gene is TRBJ1-2, the V gene TRBV5-4; 9 bases are a match to TRBD1. The CDR3 has 15 residues. With V trimmed by 1 base and J by 1 base, 2 bases remained unmatched. Germline CDR1 is SGHNT and CDR2 is YYREEE (reference sequence). CDR3 protein: CASSLRQGDNYGYTF. CDR3 sequence (DNA): TGTGCCAGCAGCTTGAGACAGGGGGATAACTATGGCTACACCTTC.

The chain joins TRBV18 to TRBJ2-7; a possible D gene is TRBD2 (6 bases). Trimming stripped 2 bases from V and 6 bases from J, with 11 bases between. This CDR3 contains 13 residues. CDR1 is KGHSH, CDR2 LQKENI, per germline. CDR3 nucleotides: TGTGCCAGCTCACCAGCCACGGGGGTCGAGCAGTACTTC. Protein product: CASSPATGVEQYF.

This clone was observed a single time. The chain combines TRBV4-2 with TRBJ1-5, with a possible D match to TRBD1 (5 bases). CDR1 is LGHNA and CDR2 is YNFKEQ in the germline V gene. The CDR3 covers 15 residues. Trimming removed 2 bases from V and 3 bases from J, with 11 bases in between. The chain's CDR3 is CASSQPTGINQPQHF. The CDR3 DNA reads as TGTGCCAGCAGCCAACCTACAGGAATCAATCAGCCCCAGCATTTT.

The chain joins TRBV5-1 to TRBJ1-5; 7 bases are shared with TRBD1. CDR1 and CDR2 (germline): SGHRS, YFSETQ. V lost 4 bases, J lost 1 base, and 11 bases stayed unmatched. This CDR3 region has 17 residues. The CDR3 DNA reads TGCGCCAGCAGCCCGGGGACGACAGGGACAAGCAATCAGCCCCAGCATTTT. The encoded protein is CASSPGTTGTSNQPQHF.

The CDR3 is CAISESTGNTEAFF. The CDR3 DNA reads as TGTGCCATCAGTGAGTCGACAGGGAACACTGAAGCTTTCTTT. J is TRBJ1-1 and V is TRBV10-3; tentative D call: TRBD1 (6 bases). Germline loops: CDR1 ENHRY, CDR2 SYGVKD. V was pared by 0 bases and J by 1 base, with 6 bases between. The CDR3 has 14 residues.

The chain recombines TRBV29-1 with TRBJ2-7; D unclear. The CDR3 consists of 13 residues. Between the trimmed V and J ends, which lost 1 base and 2 bases, there was a span of 9 bases. Germline CDR1 reads SQVTM; CDR2 reads ANQGSEA. The CDR3 is CSVEGEITYEQYF. As DNA, the CDR3 is TGCAGCGTTGAAGGAGAAATAACCTACGAGCAGTACTTC.

The chain recombines TRBV7-2 with TRBJ1-3; D might be TRBD1 (5 bases). V lost 6 bases and J lost 4, with 16 bases in between. Germline assignment: CDR1 SGHTA and CDR2 FQGNSA. The CDR3 loop spans 15 amino acids. DNA for the CDR3: TGTGCCAGCAGTCTGGAACAGGCTGGGGGAAACACCATATATTTT. Protein: CASSLEQAGGNTIYF.

The chain combines TRBV5-1 with TRBJ2-3; 8 positions agree with TRBD1. Losses at the gene ends were 4 bases for V and 5 bases for J; bases not matched to a gene: 21. This CDR3 contains 19 residues. The V gene's germline CDR1 is SGHRS and CDR2 YFSETQ. CDR3 in amino acids: CASSPGRIGTGPSVDTQYF. CDR3 bases: TGCGCCAGCAGCCCTGGGCGTATAGGGACAGGTCCTAGCGTAGATACGCAGTATTTT.

The chain has TRBV5-1 and TRBJ2-5, with D maybe TRBD1 (9 bases). The CDR3 sequence is 18 residues long. V was trimmed by 4 bases and J by 2 bases, leaving 24 bases between them. CDR1 SGHRS and CDR2 YFSETQ come from the germline V gene. CDR3 protein: CASSRTDRGIAGQETQYF. CDR3 bases: TGCGCCAGCAGCCGGACGGACAGGGGAATAGCGGGGCAAGAGACCCAGTACTTC.

This sequence joins TRBV7-6 and TRBJ1-6; TRBD1 is a possible D gene (5 bases). Germline assignment: CDR1 SGHVS and CDR2 FNYEAQ. The V end was cut by 1 base, the J end by 7 bases, with 11 bases between. The CDR3 covers 15 residues. In nucleotides, the CDR3 is TGTGCCAGCAGCTTAGACGCCAGGGCAAATTCACCCCTCCACTTT. Amino acid sequence: CASSLDARANSPLHF. Filled out from reference TRBV7-6 and TRBJ1-6, the complete variable domain reads GAGVSQSPRYKVTKRGQDVALRCDPISGHVSLYWYRQALGQGPEFLTYFNYEAQQDKSGLPNDRFSAERPEGSISTLTIQRTEQRDSAMYRCASSLDARANSPLHFGNGTRLTVT.

The rearrangement links TRBV12-5 to TRBJ1-4; D not certain. The V and J ends lost 2 bases and 5 bases respectively, with 9 bases between them. Germline V gene data show CDR1 as LGHNT and CDR2 as FRNRAP. This CDR3 is built from 14 residues. CDR3 nucleotides: TGTGCTAGTGGTTTGAATAACGGGAATGAAAAACTGTTTTTT. Its protein is CASGLNNGNEKLFF.

The chain carries TRBV19 and TRBJ1-6, with 9 bases lining up with TRBD1. CDR3 size: 16 residues. The V gene's germline CDR1 is LNHDA and CDR2 SQIVND (reference sequence). The V gene end was trimmed by 4 bases and the J gene end by 7 bases; junction bases not matched to a gene: 8. CDR3 sequence reads: CASSTFNRGQNSPLHF. The CDR3 nucleotides read TGTGCCAGTAGTACCTTTAACAGGGGGCAAAATTCACCCCTCCACTTT.

The sample holds a few counts of this clone. The rearrangement uses TRBV27 and TRBJ1-6; the D gene is possibly TRBD1 (6 bases). V was trimmed by 5 bases and J by 7 bases, leaving 12 bases between them. Per the germline V gene, CDR1 is MNHEY and CDR2 is SMNVEV (reference sequence). The CDR3 runs to 14 residues. The chain's CDR3 is CASSPQGANSPLHF. The CDR3 DNA follows: TGTGCCAGCAGTCCACAGGGAGCCAATTCACCCCTCCACTTT.

This chain joins TRBV6-6 and TRBJ1-1; 10 bases map to TRBD1. The CDR3 length is 16 residues. Trimming took 4 bases from V and 2 from J; bases not matched to a gene: 7. Germline assignment: CDR1 MNHNY and CDR2 SVGAGI (reference sequence). CDR3 nucleotide sequence: TGTGCCAGCAGTTCAAGACAGGGGGCACTAAACACTGAAGCTTTCTTT. Translated: CASSSRQGALNTEAFF.